This T cell receptor beta chain comes out of a study of blood T cell repertoires in COVID-19 (dated by TCRdb to 2019 to 2021). Context from the whole study: Samples from collaborators originated in the United States, Italy and Spain and spanned both the acute and convalescent phases of COVID-19. The material from the prospective study consisted of cDNA or gDNA derived from T cells, B-cell-depleted T cells, or PBMCs. The dataset comprised deeply sampled blood TCRbeta repertoires from subjects exposed to, actively infected with, or recovered from COVID-19. A freely available public database, intended as a resource for researchers studying the immune response to SARS-CoV-2, is where the repertoires were released. Samples came from the ongoing ImmuneRACE study (first 160 participants) plus 1,254 subjects from 6 global collaborators. A de-identified subject ID, COVID-19 status, age in years and sex were almost always included in the sample metadata. Where available, HLA class I and class II types were obtained from metadata supplied by the sample provider rather than from assay-based typing. What the authors observed across the whole study: How much clinical and demographic metadata was included differed by source and by participant, and the metadata was provided uncurated.

TCRbeta CDR3 regions were amplified from genomic DNA using the immunoSEQ Assay, a bias-controlled multiplex PCR. The paper's processing steps were these. Nucleated cell counts per sample were estimated from amplification of reference gene primers within the assay. To quantify the absolute abundance of each unique TCRbeta CDR3 rearrangement, sequence reads were collapsed and filtered. For each sample, productive Simpson clonality was calculated by taking the square root of Simpson's diversity index across productive rearrangements. TCRdb obtained this table from immuneACCESS and retained in-frame rearrangements with V and J assigned. These tables miss some clones; where compared with another copy, unresolved V genes account for less than half of the shortfall, and the remainder is unexplained. V, J and clone size derive from that table, while D and trimming were established from the DNA sequence. This sample lists some 340,000 clones; around 83% were detected once. 2.5% to 3% of the sample comes from the top ten.

Worth noting for this clone: The antigen this receptor binds is unknown. Within one base of it there is no much larger clone, and no base qualities were kept.

CDR3 length: 15 amino acids, cysteine to phenylalanine. Only CDR3 DNA remains: 45 bases, in frame from the first base. CDR1 and CDR2, per the germline V gene, are LGHNA and YSLEER. Trimming removed 0 bases from V and 4 bases from J, leaving 13 bases between the germline ends. Whole blood was collected in K2EDTA tubes by collaborating institutions according to the institutions' own protocols. Collaborator samples were shipped for TCRbeta analysis as frozen whole blood, isolated PBMCs, or DNA extracted from either sample type. The material sequenced was peripheral blood. This clonotype was sampled from a man aged 25 to 40 with active or convalescent COVID-19. The V and J genes are TRBV4-3 and TRBJ2-7; the D segment could be TRBD2, given 5 matching bases. The DNA reads as follows: TGCGCCAGCAGCCAAGAACGGACTCGGGGATACGAGCAGTACTTC. Its protein product is CASSQERTRGYEQYF.